This TCR beta chain was found in a study of blood T cell repertoires in COVID-19. The wider study: In each case, the material was cDNA or gDNA derived from T cells, B-cell-depleted T cells, or PBMCs.

Assay used: immunoSEQ multiplex PCR; TCRdb lists only in-frame clones, some missing. The sample has approximately 220,000 clones; around 90% are singletons. In terms of age and location, participants ranged from roughly 18 to 90 years and lived in fewer than 30 US areas. Which cohort a participant joined came from the clinical history participants gave. Input material: PBMCs or T cells enriched from blood (not recorded which). The origin of this receptor is a man aged 25-45 years who had been exposed to COVID-19.

CDR3 bases: TGCGCCAGCAGCCCGGGCGGCAGGGTGGGCGCCAAAAACATTCAGTACTTC. Translating gives CASSPGGRVGAKNIQYF. V and J are TRBV5-1 and TRBJ2-4, with D perhaps matching TRBD1 (5 bases). Deletions cut 4 bases from V and 1 base from J, with 18 bases between. The CDR3 extends over 17 amino acids. The germline CDR1 and CDR2 sequences are SGHRS and YFSETQ. Using reference TRBV5-1 and TRBJ2-4 for the parts outside the CDR3, the full variable domain is KAGVTQTPRYLIKTRGQQVTLSCSPISGHRSVSWYQQTPGQGLQFLFEYFSETQRNKGNFPGRFSGRQFSNSRSEMNVSTLELGDSALYLCASSPGGRVGAKNIQYFGAGTRLSVL.